The 19 T cell receptor beta chains listed next were all sequenced from one sample in a study of shared clonotypes between healthy human individuals. Sequencing was performed with immunoSEQ multiplex PCR; in TCRdb, only in-frame clones are kept and a portion is missing. The sample records about 1.1 million clones, 60% to 85% being singletons. Sequencing used memory CD4+ T cells from PBMCs. Subset meaning: CD45RA-negative fraction. These TCRs come from a man in his late teens or twenties in good health. Some clones in this sample may be carry-over from other donors' samples.

This chain uses TRBV5-4 with TRBJ2-3; perhaps TRBD2 as D (6 bases). Between the trimmed V and J ends, which lost 4 bases and 5 bases, there was a span of 23 bases. CDR1 is SGHNT, CDR2 YYREEE, per germline (reference sequence). The CDR3 spans 17 residues. Here the CDR3 DNA reads TGTGCCAGCAGCCGTTCAGCGGGTGGGGGTTCGGGAGATACGCAGTATTTT. It yields the protein CASSRSAGGGSGDTQYF.

This clone was observed a few times. The chain carries TRBV28 and TRBJ2-7; D uncertain. Per the germline V gene, CDR1 is MDHEN and CDR2 is SYDVKM. There are 13 residues in the CDR3. Deletions cut 7 bases from V and 4 bases from J, with 14 bases between. CDR3 nucleotides: TGTGCCAGCAAGGACCGGGCCCGGTACGAGCAGTACTTC. It encodes CASKDRARYEQYF.

J is TRBJ2-5 and V is TRBV7-2; D assignment may be TRBD1 or TRBD2 (5 bases each). The CDR3 is 13 residues long. Germline assignment: CDR1 SGHTA and CDR2 FQGNSA. The V end lost 4 bases, the J end lost 7 bases, and 13 bases lay between the germline ends. The CDR3 protein is CASSSGPTATQYF. CDR3 coding DNA: TGTGCCAGCAGCTCGGGACCCACGGCGACCCAGTACTTC.

A note on this clone: This may be a read error: a much more frequent sequence differs by one nucleotide. The sample holds other DNA sequences that translate to the same CDR3. The gene calls are TRBV5-1 and TRBJ2-5; D gene uncertain. Germline loops: CDR1 SGHRS, CDR2 YFSETQ. The CDR3 covers 12 residues. The CDR3 nucleotides are TGCGCCAGCAGTTTGGACCAAGAGACCCAGTACTTC. Translation gives CASSLDQETQYF.

On this clone itself: A far larger clone is only one base removed, so a read error is likely. The same CDR3 arises from other DNA sequences in this sample as well. The rearrangement joins TRBV4-2 to TRBJ2-2, with a tentative D call TRBD2 (6 bases). The CDR3 covers 15 residues. CDR1 LGHNA and CDR2 YNFKEQ come from the germline V gene. The V gene lost 0 bases and the J gene lost 5 bases, with 10 bases spanning the gap. The CDR3: CASSQDHGSTGELFF. The CDR3 DNA reads as TGTGCCAGCAGCCAAGACCACGGGAGTACCGGGGAGCTGTTTTTT.

This chain links TRBV7-2 with TRBJ1-2, with 9 bases that match TRBD1. CDR3 length: 16 amino acids. Germline V gives CDR1 SGHTA, CDR2 FQGNSA. J lost 7 bases, V lost 5 bases, and 14 bases had no gene match. This CDR3 is CASSPSGTGNPSGYTF. The CDR3 DNA reads TGTGCCAGCAGCCCGTCCGGGACAGGGAACCCTAGTGGCTACACCTTC.

The genes are TRBV28 and TRBJ2-1; TRBD2 aligns across 9 bases. The V segment lost 6 bases and the J segment 5 bases; nucleotides outside the gene matches: 11. The CDR3 runs to 16 residues. Germline V gene sequence: CDR1 MDHEN, CDR2 SYDVKM. The CDR3 DNA sequence: TGTGCCAGCAGCCCCCAGACTAGCGGCGCTAACAATGAGCAGTTCTTC. It encodes CASSPQTSGANNEQFF.

The chain uses TRBV28 and TRBJ1-2, with 7 bases that match TRBD1. Germline V CDR1 and CDR2: MDHEN, SYDVKM. With V trimmed by 6 bases and J by 3 bases, 4 bases remained unmatched. The CDR3 length is 13 residues. CDR3 residues: CASSRDRDYGYTF. CDR3 bases: TGTGCCAGCAGCCGGGACAGAGACTATGGCTACACCTTC.

The J gene is TRBJ1-2, the V gene TRBV19; D gene unclear. V lost 3 bases to trimming and J lost 3 bases, with 8 bases between them. CDR1 is LNHDA and CDR2 is SQIVND in the germline V gene (reference sequence). The CDR3 extends over 13 amino acids. Here the CDR3 reads CASSIAIYYGYTF. CDR3 DNA sequence: TGTGCCAGTAGTATCGCCATTTACTATGGCTACACCTTC.

The chain combines TRBV5-1 with TRBJ1-4; 9 bases match TRBD1. Unmatched junction bases numbered 8, after V lost 4 bases and J lost 7 bases. This CDR3 comprises 15 residues. Germline loops: CDR1 SGHRS, CDR2 YFSETQ. CDR3 in amino acids: CASSAAGQGGEKLFF. CDR3 nucleotides: TGCGCCAGCAGCGCGGCGGGACAGGGTGGTGAAAAACTGTTTTTT. Based on the CDR3 plus reference TRBV5-1 and TRBJ1-4, the full variable domain is KAGVTQTPRYLIKTRGQQVTLSCSPISGHRSVSWYQQTPGQGLQFLFEYFSETQRNKGNFPGRFSGRQFSNSRSEMNVSTLELGDSALYLCASSAAGQGGEKLFFGSGTQLSVL.

The CDR3, as DNA: TGTGCCAGCAGTTACAGGACTAGCGGGAGAACCGGGGAGCTGTTTTTT. This sequence encodes CASSYRTSGRTGELFF. V usage is TRBV13 and J usage is TRBJ2-2, with 13 bases fitting TRBD2. Trimming cost V 6 bases and J 5 bases; bases outside gene matches: 6. CDR1 and CDR2 from the germline V gene are PRHDT and FYEKMQ (reference sequence). The CDR3 extends over 16 amino acids. The full variable domain, with the rest looked up from reference TRBV13 and TRBJ2-2, is AAGVIQSPRHLIKEKRETATLKCYPIPRHDTVYWYQQGPGQDPQFLISFYEKMQSDKGSIPDRFSAQQFSDYHSELNMSSLELGDSALYFCASSYRTSGRTGELFFGEGSRLTVL.

CDR3 DNA sequence: TGTGCCAGTAGTATAGGGGGGCACGCCGACTATGGCTACACCTTC. This encodes CASSIGGHADYGYTF. This chain links TRBV19 with TRBJ1-2; D perhaps matches TRBD1 (6 bases). CDR3 length equals 15 residues. Germline assignment: CDR1 LNHDA and CDR2 SQIVND (reference sequence). Trimming shortened V by 1 base and J by 3 bases, and 12 bases separated the two germline ends.

In regard to this clone: The same CDR3 also results from other DNA sequences found in this sample. The rearrangement uses TRBV7-3 and TRBJ2-1; TRBD2 aligns across 9 bases. CDR3 length equals 16 residues. The germline gives CDR1 SGHTA, CDR2 FQGTGA. V shed 0 bases, J shed 3 bases, and the junction held 3 bases outside the gene matches. Here the CDR3 reads CASSLTPTSGYNEQFF. CDR3 nucleotides: TGTGCCAGCAGCTTAACCCCGACTAGCGGCTACAATGAGCAGTTCTTC.

Only one count was recorded for this clone. Here the CDR3 DNA reads TGTGCCAGCAGCTTGTTTGGTCCGGCGGAGACCCAGTACTTC. Encoded protein: CASSLFGPAETQYF. The chain employs TRBV5-6 and TRBJ2-5; D is unclear. This CDR3 spans 14 amino acids. V lost 1 base, J lost 5 bases, and 12 bases lay in between. Germline V lookup: CDR1 SGHDT, CDR2 YYEEEE.

This clone has more than one count but fewer than ten. The J gene is TRBJ2-4, the V gene TRBV28, with D tentatively TRBD2 (5 bases). V was shortened by 3 bases and J by 7 bases, with 10 bases between the two germline ends. Germline CDR1 and CDR2: MDHEN and SYDVKM. This CDR3 is built from 13 residues. In nucleotides, the CDR3 is TGTGCCAGCAGTTTGTTCGCGGGTAACATTCAGTACTTC. Its protein product is CASSLFAGNIQYF.

The V call is TRBV5-1, the J call TRBJ1-2, with 8 bases that match TRBD1. The CDR3 spans 15 residues. The V gene end was trimmed by 0 bases and the J gene end by 4 bases; junction bases not matched to a gene: 5. Germline-derived CDR1 and CDR2 are SGHRS and YFSETQ. The CDR3 DNA follows: TGCGCCAGCAGCTTGGGGCAGGGGGCTCCCTATGGCTACACCTTC. It encodes CASSLGQGAPYGYTF.

This chain connects TRBV7-3 to TRBJ1-1, with 8 positions matching TRBD1. This CDR3 contains 18 residues. Unmatched junction bases numbered 10, after V lost 1 base and J lost 0 bases. The germline gives CDR1 SGHTA, CDR2 FQGTGA. The CDR3 DNA reads TGTGCCAGCAGCTTAATCGCCGGGACAGGCTTAATGAACACTGAAGCTTTCTTT. Translation gives CASSLIAGTGLMNTEAFF.

A remark on this clone: A much larger clonotype is one base distant, so this may be a read error. The chain combines TRBV7-6 with TRBJ2-5; TRBD1 agrees at 10 bases. This CDR3 contains 15 residues. Germline loops: CDR1 SGHVS, CDR2 FNYEAQ. J gave up 4 bases and V 1 base, and 3 bases lay outside the gene matches. The CDR3 nucleotides read TGTGCCAGCAGCTTAGGACAGGGGGCCCGAGAGACCCAGTACTTC. It encodes CASSLGQGARETQYF.

The table lists this clone with a count of one. The chain combines TRBV5-1 with TRBJ1-5, with D perhaps matching TRBD1 (6 bases). V lost 6 bases and J 4 bases, leaving 11 bases between the germline ends. The germline V gene has CDR1 SGHRS and CDR2 YFSETQ. The CDR3 contains 13 residues. CDR3 nucleotides: TGCGCCAGCAAAGCAGGGGATAATCAGCCCCAGCATTTT. Amino acids: CASKAGDNQPQHF.